A single sample is the source of the 26 T cell receptor beta chains below, sequenced in a study of Ad26.COV2.S vaccination and SARS-CoV-2 variants. TCRdb keeps only in-frame clones here, not all; method: immunoSEQ multiplex PCR. This table holds around 350,000 clones, around 92% found once. Source: peripheral blood, taken after recovery from COVID-19. These TCRs come from a human donor who had recovered from COVID-19.

The V gene is TRBV3-1 (or the pseudogene TRBV3-2), the J gene TRBJ1-5; no firm D call. CDR3 length equals 15 residues. Germline assignment: CDR1 LGHDT and CDR2 YNNKEL (reference sequence). The V gene lost 2 bases and the J gene lost 4 bases, with 12 bases spanning the gap. This CDR3 is CASSQSPGGNQPQHF. The CDR3 DNA reads TGTGCCAGCAGCCAATCCCCCGGCGGTAATCAGCCCCAGCATTTT.

The chain combines TRBV3-1 (or the pseudogene TRBV3-2) with TRBJ2-7, with TRBD1 matching over 7 bases. Germline V gene lookup returns CDR1 LGHDT and CDR2 YNNKEL (reference sequence). Trimming cost V 10 bases and J 9 bases; bases outside gene matches: 15. This CDR3 contains 13 residues. CDR3 sequence (DNA): TGTGCCACTGTAGGGCAGGGGGAAACGGTGCAGTACTTC. The encoded protein is CATVGQGETVQYF.

About this clone itself: Other nucleotide sequences in the sample specify the same CDR3. The chain joins TRBV5-4 to TRBJ1-1; tentatively, D is TRBD1 (6 bases). Germline loops: CDR1 SGHNT, CDR2 YYREEE (reference sequence). The CDR3 covers 14 residues. Between the trimmed V and J ends, which lost 1 base and 1 base, there was a span of 8 bases. The CDR3 here is CASSLRTANTEAFF. The CDR3 DNA sequence: TGTGCCAGCAGCTTGAGGACAGCGAACACTGAAGCTTTCTTT.

A note on this clone: Other DNA sequences from this sample encode an identical CDR3 as well. V is TRBV5-4 and J is TRBJ2-3; 9 bases fit TRBD2. Germline assignment: CDR1 SGHNT and CDR2 YYREEE (reference sequence). The CDR3 contains 15 residues. V lost 0 bases to trimming and J lost 1 base; unmatched junction nucleotides: 0. The CDR3 is CASSLGTSGTDTQYF. CDR3 bases: TGTGCCAGCAGCTTGGGGACTAGCGGCACAGATACGCAGTATTTT.

The CDR3 loop reads CATSRVGGAGLGYTF. CDR3 bases: TGTGCCACCAGCAGAGTAGGGGGGGCGGGTCTGGGCTACACCTTC. The chain carries TRBV15 and TRBJ1-2; TRBD1 might be the D (6 bases). V dropped 1 base and J dropped 8 bases, with 17 bases sitting between them. Germline CDR1 is LNHNV and CDR2 is YYDKDF (reference sequence). CDR3 length: 15 amino acids.

The chain employs TRBV12-3 or TRBV12-4 and TRBJ1-5; no clear D. The V gene lost 7 bases and the J gene lost 5 bases, with 9 bases spanning the gap. The CDR3 extends over 12 amino acids. CDR3 sequence: CASTIQYQPQHF. CDR3 coding DNA: TGTGCCAGCACCATCCAGTATCAGCCCCAGCATTTT.

The CDR3 DNA follows: TGTGCCAGCAGCTTGGCAGAGAATCAGCCCCAGCATTTT. This codes for CASSLAENQPQHF. The J gene is TRBJ1-5, the V gene TRBV5-5; D not certain. V lost 0 bases and J 4 bases, leaving 5 bases between the germline ends. CDR1 SGHKS and CDR2 YYEKEE come from the germline V gene (reference sequence). The CDR3 extends over 13 amino acids. Variable domain in full (rest from reference TRBV5-5 and TRBJ1-5): DAGVTQSPTHLIKTRGQQVTLRCSPISGHKSVSWYQQVLGQGPQFIFQYYEKEERGRGNFPDRFSARQFPNYSSELNVNALLLGDSALYLCASSLAENQPQHFGDGTRLSIL.

V usage is TRBV15 and J usage is TRBJ2-7; no definite D call. The germline V and J ends were trimmed by 1 base and 7 bases, with 11 bases remaining between them. CDR1 and CDR2 from the germline V gene are LNHNV and YYDKDF (reference sequence). The CDR3 spans 13 residues. CDR3 DNA sequence: TGTGCCACCAGCAGAGGGGAAGGGTGGGAGCAGTACTTC. Translated, it gives CATSRGEGWEQYF.

The rearrangement uses TRBV5-6 and TRBJ1-2; 7 bases align to TRBD1. J gave up 6 bases and V 2 bases, and 10 bases lay outside the gene matches. The CDR3 is 15 residues long. CDR1 is SGHDT, CDR2 YYEEEE, per germline. For the CDR3, the DNA is TGTGCCAGCAGCTTCATCACCACAGGGGCAGATGGCTACACCTTC. This sequence encodes CASSFITTGADGYTF.

The chain couples TRBV19 to TRBJ2-7; D gene uncertain. CDR3 size: 14 residues. The V gene's germline CDR1 is LNHDA and CDR2 SQIVND (reference sequence). V gave up 7 bases and J gave up 1 base, with 14 bases separating them. The CDR3 region is CASMDRHRSYEQYF. The CDR3 DNA is TGTGCCAGTATGGACCGCCATCGATCCTACGAGCAGTACTTC.

The chain combines TRBV7-3 with TRBJ1-1; D is undetermined. The CDR3 loop spans 16 amino acids. Germline loops: CDR1 SGHTA, CDR2 FQGTGA. Deletions cut 1 base from V and 1 base from J, with 13 bases between. Here the CDR3 reads CASSLIIRQENTEAFF. The CDR3 region has the DNA TGTGCCAGCAGCTTAATCATCCGACAAGAGAACACTGAAGCTTTCTTT.

The chain joins TRBV6-5 to TRBJ2-7; D is uncertain. Germline V gives CDR1 MNHEY, CDR2 SVGAGI. The CDR3 consists of 13 residues. V was cut by 6 bases and J by 2 bases, with 11 bases left in between. CDR3 residues: CASRQETPYEQYF. The CDR3 DNA reads as TGTGCCAGCAGGCAAGAGACACCCTACGAGCAGTACTTC.

V and J are TRBV18 and TRBJ2-3, with 11 bases lining up with TRBD1. J gave up 4 bases and V 1 base, and 4 bases lay outside the gene matches. The CDR3 runs to 16 residues. Germline CDR1 reads KGHSH; CDR2 reads LQKENI. CDR3 DNA: TGTGCCAGCTCACCACAGGGACAGGGGGTCCCAGATACGCAGTATTTT. It encodes CASSPQGQGVPDTQYF.

The chain is built from TRBV19 and TRBJ2-7; 12 bases line up with TRBD1. Germline loops: CDR1 LNHDA, CDR2 SQIVND (reference sequence). Germline trimming cut 5 bases from V and 6 bases from J; bases unmatched to any gene: 8. The CDR3 runs 15 residues. CDR3 in DNA: TGTGCCAGTAGTTTAGGGACAGGGGGCCAAGGCGAGCAGTACTTC. Encoded protein: CASSLGTGGQGEQYF. Filled out from reference TRBV19 and TRBJ2-7, the complete variable domain reads DGGITQSPKYLFRKEGQNVTLSCEQNLNHDAMYWYRQDPGQGLRLIYYSQIVNDFQKGDIAEGYSVSREKKESFPLTVTSAQKNPTAFYLCASSLGTGGQGEQYFGPGTRLTVT.

The chain links TRBV2 to TRBJ2-1; 8 bases are shared with TRBD2. From germline, CDR1 is SNHLY and CDR2 FYNNEI. Trimming cost V 3 bases and J 1 base; bases outside gene matches: 20. The CDR3 spans 21 residues. CDR3 loop: CASSDPGTSRSWAYSYNEQFF. The DNA of the CDR3 is TGTGCCAGCAGTGATCCTGGGACTAGTAGGTCCTGGGCGTATTCCTACAATGAGCAGTTCTTC.

The CDR3 here is CASSLPYDTQYF. DNA of the CDR3: TGTGCCAGCAGCTTACCGTACGATACGCAGTATTTT. The genes are TRBV9 and TRBJ2-3; D is unresolved. CDR1 is SGDLS, CDR2 YYNGEE, per germline. The CDR3 spans 12 residues. Trimming removed 4 bases from V and 6 bases from J, with 9 bases in between.

The V call is TRBV2, the J call TRBJ2-1; 7 bases line up with TRBD1. Germline V gene lookup returns CDR1 SNHLY and CDR2 FYNNEI. The CDR3 sequence is 15 residues long. Losses at the gene ends were 9 bases for V and 4 bases for J; bases not matched to a gene: 12. The CDR3, as DNA: TGTGCCAGGGGGAATCGAGGGGGCGGTTACAATGAGCAGTTCTTC. It specifies CARGNRGGGYNEQFF.

The J gene is TRBJ2-2, the V gene TRBV9; no reliable D call. The CDR3 sequence is 13 residues long. The V gene's germline CDR1 is SGDLS and CDR2 YYNGEE. Trimming cost V 6 bases and J 5 bases, with 11 bases left between them. The CDR3 loop is CASTRAGTGELFF. CDR3 DNA sequence: TGTGCCAGCACCAGAGCCGGAACCGGGGAGCTGTTTTTT.

The count of this clone is one. The chain combines TRBV25-1 with TRBJ2-1; either TRBD1 or TRBD2 may fit D (5 bases each). Trimming left V 11 bases short and J 7 bases short, with 12 bases between. Germline V lookup: CDR1 MGHDK, CDR2 SYGVNS. The CDR3 is 11 amino acids. In nucleotides, the CDR3 is TGTGCCTACGGGGCTAGGAATGAGCAGTTCTTC. It codes for CAYGARNEQFF.

The rearrangement joins TRBV9 to TRBJ1-1, with a possible D match to TRBD1 (6 bases). Germline CDR1 SGDLS, CDR2 YYNGEE. V was pared by 3 bases and J by 11 bases, with 14 bases between. This CDR3 region has 12 residues. CDR3: CASSAGTNRAFF. In DNA form, the CDR3 reads TGTGCCAGCAGCGCTGGGACAAATCGGGCTTTCTTT.

The chain joins TRBV11-3 to TRBJ2-3; 8 bases agree with TRBD2. Germline trimming cut 5 bases from V and 4 bases from J; bases unmatched to any gene: 11. Germline V CDR1 and CDR2: SGHNT, YENEEA. The CDR3 totals 16 residues. CDR3 nucleotides: TGTGCCAGCAGCCCCTTGGGCGGGGGGACGGCAGATACGCAGTATTTT. Amino acid sequence: CASSPLGGGTADTQYF.

This clone was found once. J is TRBJ2-1 and V is TRBV11-3; 9 bases are a match to TRBD1. V lost 5 bases to trimming and J lost 12 bases; unmatched junction nucleotides: 8. This CDR3 contains 13 residues. CDR1 and CDR2 (germline): SGHNT, YENEEA. The CDR3: CASSPDRGYRQFF. DNA for the CDR3: TGTGCCAGCAGCCCGGACAGGGGATACCGGCAGTTCTTC. The complete variable domain, with remaining parts taken from reference TRBV11-3 and TRBJ2-1, reads EAGVVQSPRYKIIEKKQPVAFWCNPISGHNTLYWYLQNLGQGPELLIRYENEEAVDDSQLPKDRFSAERLKGVDSTLKIQPAELGDSAVYLCASSPDRGYRQFFGPGTRLTVL.

The chain couples TRBV4-1 to TRBJ1-2; TRBD1 agrees at 9 bases. V was pared by 0 bases and J by 4 bases, with 3 bases of the junction left unmatched. Per the germline V gene, CDR1 is MGHRA and CDR2 is YSYEKL. The CDR3 runs 15 residues. CDR3 protein: CASSQDPGQGYGYTF. The CDR3, as DNA: TGCGCCAGCAGCCAAGATCCGGGACAGGGCTATGGCTACACCTTC.

This chain connects TRBV5-1 to TRBJ2-7; 7 nucleotides align to TRBD1. CDR1 is SGHRS and CDR2 is YFSETQ in the germline V gene. V lost 0 bases, J lost 0 bases, and 6 bases stayed unmatched. The CDR3 contains 16 residues. The CDR3 region is CASSLGGQLLSYEQYF. CDR3 in DNA: TGCGCCAGCAGCTTGGGGGGACAGTTGCTCTCCTACGAGCAGTACTTC.

The chain is built from TRBV6-5 and TRBJ1-2; 8 bases are shared with TRBD1. Trimming at V came to 6 bases and at J to 4 bases, leaving 10 bases not matched to a gene. The germline V gene has CDR1 MNHEY and CDR2 SVGAGI. CDR3 size: 15 residues. CDR3 in amino acids: CASRGGGTGGYGYTF. Here the CDR3 DNA reads TGTGCCAGCAGAGGGGGTGGAACAGGGGGCTATGGCTACACCTTC.

The chain has TRBV5-5 and TRBJ1-1; D is unclear. This CDR3 has 13 residues. V was shortened by 5 bases and J by 0 bases, with 8 bases between the two germline ends. CDR1 SGHKS and CDR2 YYEKEE come from the germline V gene (reference sequence). In DNA, the CDR3 is TGTGCCAGCAGAAATGACTTGAACACTGAAGCTTTCTTT. This sequence encodes CASRNDLNTEAFF.